These 2 T cell receptor beta chains originate from one sample sequenced in a study of cytomegalovirus exposure and HLA in healthy donors. Primers included in the PCR were 60 Vbeta and 13 Jbeta primers. Repertoires were generated with immunoSEQ multiplex PCR, while TCRdb's copy carries only in-frame clones and drops some. The sample consists of about 110,000 clones, 75% of them appearing once. Sequenced material: PBMCs. These receptors originate from a male donor in good health and CMV-seropositive.

The rearrangement uses TRBV7-2 and TRBJ2-5, with TRBD2 identical over 8 bases. The CDR3 extends over 15 amino acids. The V gene's germline CDR1 is SGHTA and CDR2 FQGNSA. V gave up 8 bases and J gave up 1 base; unmatched junction bases: 9. The CDR3 here is CASGSVAGRQETQYF. CDR3 sequence (DNA): TGTGCCAGCGGCTCTGTAGCGGGACGCCAAGAGACCCAGTACTTC.

The chain joins TRBV19 to TRBJ1-1; no reliable D call. The CDR3 has 16 amino acids. The V end lost 6 bases, the J end lost 1 base, and 18 bases lay between the germline ends. Germline CDR1 reads LNHDA; CDR2 reads SQIVND (reference sequence). This chain's CDR3 is CASSPREGYRNTEAFF. CDR3 DNA: TGTGCCAGTAGCCCCCGGGAAGGGTACAGGAACACTGAAGCTTTCTTT.